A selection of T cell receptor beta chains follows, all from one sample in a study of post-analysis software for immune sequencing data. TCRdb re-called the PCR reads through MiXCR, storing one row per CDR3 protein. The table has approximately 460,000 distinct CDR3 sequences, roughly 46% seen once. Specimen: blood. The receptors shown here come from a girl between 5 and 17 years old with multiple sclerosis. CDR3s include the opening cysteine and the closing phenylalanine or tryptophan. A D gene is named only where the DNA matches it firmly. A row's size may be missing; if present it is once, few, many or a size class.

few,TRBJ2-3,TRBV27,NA,TGTGCCAGCTCCCTTTTGTGGACCGCCGACGCAGATACGCAGTATTTT,CASSLLWTADADTQYF
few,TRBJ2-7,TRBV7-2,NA,TGTGCCAGCAGCTCCGAGATCGGTGTGTACGAGCAGTACTTC,CASSSEIGVYEQYF
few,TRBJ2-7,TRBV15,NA,TGTGCCACCAGCAGAGAGGGGAGCGAGCAGTACTTC,CATSREGSEQYF
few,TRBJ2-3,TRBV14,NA,TGTGCCAGCAGCCACGATTCCGGGACGTCACCCCTAGATACGCAGTATTTT,CASSHDSGTSPLDTQYF
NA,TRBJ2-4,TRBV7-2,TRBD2,TGTGCCAGCAGCATCGGACTAGCGGGAGGACCGAACATTCAGTACTTC,CASSIGLAGGPNIQYF
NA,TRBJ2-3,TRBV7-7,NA,TGTGCTAGCAGCTATCTCGTCGGAGATACGCAGTATTTT,CASSYLVGDTQYF
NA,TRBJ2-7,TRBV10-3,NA,TGTGCCATCAGTGAGGGACTATCCTACGAGCAGTACTTC,CAISEGLSYEQYF
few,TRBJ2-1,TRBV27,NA,TGTGCCAGCAGTTTATCGTTGGGGTACAATGAGCAGTTCTTC,CASSLSLGYNEQFF
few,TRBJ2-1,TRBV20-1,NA,TGCAGTGCTTACCTTCTTTCCTTCGACAGTTACAATGAGCAGTTCTTC,CSAYLLSFDSYNEQFF
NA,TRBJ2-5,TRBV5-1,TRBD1,TGCGCCAGCAGCTCCAGGACAGGGGTCGGAGAGACCCAGTACTTC,CASSSRTGVGETQYF
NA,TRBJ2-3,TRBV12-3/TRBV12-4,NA,TGTGCCAGCATCCGAGGGGGGGCAGATACGCAGTATTTT,CASIRGGADTQYF
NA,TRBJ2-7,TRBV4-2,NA,TGTGCCAGCAGCCAAGGTCTCGGGGAATCCGCCGAGCAGTACTTC,CASSQGLGESAEQYF
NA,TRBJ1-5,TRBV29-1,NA,TGCAGCGCTGAGGGGGGGGGACTCGGACAGCCCCAGCATTTT,CSAEGGGLGQPQHF
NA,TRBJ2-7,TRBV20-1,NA,TGCAGTGCTACCAAATCCTACGAGCAGTACTTC,CSATKSYEQYF
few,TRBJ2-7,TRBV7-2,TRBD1,TGTGCCAGCAGCTTAAAGGGGGCCACCGAGCAGTACTTC,CASSLKGATEQYF
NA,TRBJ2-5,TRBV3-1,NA,TGTGCCAGCAGCCGAATAGGAGAGACCCAGTACTTC,CASSRIGETQYF
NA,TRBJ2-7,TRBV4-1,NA,TGCGCCAGCAGCCCAAACCTGGGGGATACGACCTACGAGCAGTACTTC,CASSPNLGDTTYEQYF
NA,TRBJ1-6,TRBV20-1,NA,TGCAGTGCTAGAGAGGAACCGGGACGGCATAGTTCACCCCTCCACTTT,CSAREEPGRHSSPLHF
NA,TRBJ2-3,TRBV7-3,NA,TGTGCCAGCAGCGCACGACAGGGAGGCGTAGATACGCAGTATTTT,CASSARQGGVDTQYF
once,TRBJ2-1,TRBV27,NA,TGTGCCAGCGCGGGCAGGGGCCCCTACAATGAGCAGTTCTTC,CASAGRGPYNEQFF
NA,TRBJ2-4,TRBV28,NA,TGTGCCAGCACCCCGGTGGAGGGCTTGGCCAAAAACATTCAGTACTTC,CASTPVEGLAKNIQYF
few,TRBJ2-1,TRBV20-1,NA,TGCAGTGCTAGAGGGGTGACAATCGGTGAGCAGTTCTTC,CSARGVTIGEQFF
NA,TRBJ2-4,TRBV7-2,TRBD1,TGTGCCAGCACGAAGGGCCCGGGACAGGGAGATGACATTCAGTACTTC,CASTKGPGQGDDIQYF
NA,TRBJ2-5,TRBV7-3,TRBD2,TGTGCCAGCAGTTTGACTAGCGGGAGTTACGGGACCCAGTACTTC,CASSLTSGSYGTQYF
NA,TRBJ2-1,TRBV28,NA,TGTGCCAGCAGTTTACCGGATTCCTACAATGAGCAGTTCTTC,CASSLPDSYNEQFF
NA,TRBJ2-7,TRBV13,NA,TGTGCCAGCAGCACCGTAAGGGGGGGCGAGCAGTACTTC,CASSTVRGGEQYF
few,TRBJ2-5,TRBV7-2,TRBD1,TGTGCCAGCAGCCGGACAGGGCGGGAGACCCAGTACTTC,CASSRTGRETQYF
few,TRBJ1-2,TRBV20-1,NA,TGCAGTGCTAGAAATATGGGACTTGTAGCTAACTATGGCTACACCTTC,CSARNMGLVANYGYTF
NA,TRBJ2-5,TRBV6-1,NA,TGTGCCAGCAGTGAGCGGCGTTTCGGTAACAATGAGCAGTACTTC,CASSERRFGNNEQYF
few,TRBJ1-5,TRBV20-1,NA,TGCAGTGTAAGTAGCAATCAGCCCCAGCATTTT,CSVSSNQPQHF
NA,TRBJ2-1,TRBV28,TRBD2,TGTGCCAGCAGTTTCCCGATAGCGGGAGGGCCTCGTTACAATGAGCAGTTCTTC,CASSFPIAGGPRYNEQFF
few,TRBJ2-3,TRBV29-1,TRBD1,TGCAGCCCTAGGGACAGTAGCACAGATACGCAGTATTTT,CSPRDSSTDTQYF
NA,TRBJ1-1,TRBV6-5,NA,TGTGCCAGCAGCCCCCAGGACAGCATAGCTGAAGCTTTCTTT,CASSPQDSIAEAFF
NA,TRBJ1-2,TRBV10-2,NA,TGCGCCAGCAGTGAGTCAAGCGGGCCAAGCGGTAGCTACACCTTC,CASSESSGPSGSYTF
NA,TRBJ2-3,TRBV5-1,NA,TGCGCCAGCAGCTTGGCCAGGGGAAAGGGGACAGATACGCAGTATTTT,CASSLARGKGTDTQYF
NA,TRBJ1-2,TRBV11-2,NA,TGTGCCAGCAGCTTAGGGTTCGAGGGAGCGGCTGGCTACACCTTC,CASSLGFEGAAGYTF
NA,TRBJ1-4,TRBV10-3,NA,TGTGCCATCAGCCGGGACATAGGTGCAACTAATGAAAAACTGTTTTTT,CAISRDIGATNEKLFF
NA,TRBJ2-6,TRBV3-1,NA,TGTGCCAGCAGCCCCAGCCTCTCTGGGGCCAACGTCCTGACTTTC,CASSPSLSGANVLTF
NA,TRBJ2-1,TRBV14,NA,TGTGCCAGCAGCCAAGTATTGGGGTACAATGAGCAGTTCTTC,CASSQVLGYNEQFF
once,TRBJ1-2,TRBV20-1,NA,TGCAGTGCTAGTCAGGGGTTCACCTTC,CSASQGFTF